Included here is one T cell receptor beta chain sequence, with context. Its cognate antigen is unknown. J lost 6 bases, V lost 7 bases, and 5 bases had no gene match. The CDR3 contains 14 residues. In germline, CDR1 is LNHDA, CDR2 SQIVND (reference sequence). The sample originates from a study of cytomegalovirus exposure and HLA in healthy donors. General study results and limits: The classifier was said to identify cytomegalovirus status with high specificity and sensitivity.

TCRdb's table, derived via immunoSEQ multiplex PCR, lists solely in-frame clones and lacks some. This sample yields 60,000 or so clones, of which 90% are seen a single time; 0.85% to 1.2% belongs to the top ten. This chain links TRBV19 with TRBJ2-3, with 12 bases that match TRBD2. Sequencing was done on a sample of PBMCs. This receptor was obtained from a man younger than 30 in good health and CMV-seronegative. As DNA, the CDR3 is TGTGCCAGTACCGGACTAGCGGGATCGGATACGCAGTATTTT. Translated: CASTGLAGSDTQYF.